This T cell receptor beta chain came from a study of cytomegalovirus exposure and HLA in healthy donors. For the study at large: Of all 360 or so donors who were genotyped, roughly 85% belonged to the Caucasian-associated ancestry cluster.

The study's findings and limits: For most TCR beta V segments, an earlier analysis put the productive rate at about 87% or about 30% of the time. A later analysis found most CMV-associated TCR beta chains apparently HLA-restricted.

Primers included in the PCR were 60 Vbeta and 13 Jbeta primers. This table comes from immunoSEQ multiplex PCR, and its TCRdb copy is limited to in-frame clones, with some not included. The sample gives roughly 180,000 clones, roughly 80% of which show up once; 0.2% to 0.3% is in the top ten. This clone is a singleton in its sample. The antigen remains undetermined. Sequenced sample: PBMCs. This receptor was taken from a boy aged 5-17 years in good health and CMV-seronegative.

The CDR3 loop reads CASSEVPGEGSYEQYF. As DNA, the CDR3 is TGTGCCAGCAGTGAAGTCCCCGGGGAGGGCTCCTACGAGCAGTACTTC. The chain joins TRBV6-1 to TRBJ2-7; 7 nucleotides align to TRBD2. V gave up 1 base and J gave up 0 bases; unmatched junction bases: 6. This CDR3 contains 16 residues. Looked up from germline, CDR1 is MNHNS and CDR2 is SASEGT.